Presented here are 21 T cell receptor beta chains from one specimen sequenced in a study of graft-versus-host responses after intestinal transplantation. TCRdb keeps only in-frame clones here, not all; method: immunoSEQ multiplex PCR. The data show 90,000 to 150,000 clones, with 85% to 95% seen just once and around 0.12% held by the top ten. Their antigens remain unidentified. The source was unstimulated CD4+ T cells sorted from spleen or lymph node cells, collected before intestinal transplant. The receptors here all came from a human donor who received an intestinal transplant.

The gene calls are TRBV4-1 and TRBJ2-2; 8 positions agree with TRBD2. This CDR3 region has 12 residues. J gave up 13 bases and V 3 bases, and 4 bases lay outside the gene matches. CDR1 and CDR2 from the germline V gene are MGHRA and YSYEKL. The CDR3 protein is CASSQGGTRLFF. The CDR3 coding sequence is TGCGCCAGCAGCCAGGGGGGGACTAGGCTGTTTTTT.

This chain connects TRBV30 to TRBJ2-7; D gene ambiguous. Trimming removed 1 base from V and 5 bases from J, with 6 bases in between. The CDR3 spans 11 residues. Germline CDR1 reads GTSNPN; CDR2 reads SVGIG (reference sequence). The CDR3 DNA reads TGTGCCTGGAGTGGCCGAAACGAGCAGTACTTC. Amino acid sequence: CAWSGRNEQYF.

The V and J genes are TRBV7-3 and TRBJ2-5; D perhaps matches TRBD1 (5 bases). The CDR3 covers 13 residues. The germline V and J ends were trimmed by 6 bases and 5 bases, with 13 bases remaining between them. The germline CDR1 and CDR2 sequences are SGHTA and FQGTGA. In DNA form, the CDR3 reads TGTGCCAGCAGACGGACCCCAGGGGAGACCCAGTACTTC. It is translated as CASRRTPGETQYF. The variable domain in full, with the rest retrieved from reference TRBV7-3 and TRBJ2-5, is GAGVSQTPSNKVTEKGKYVELRCDPISGHTALYWYRQSLGQGPEFLIYFQGTGAADDSGLPNDRFFAVRPEGSVSTLKIQRTERGDSAVYLCASRRTPGETQYFGPGTRLLVL.

This chain joins TRBV2 and TRBJ1-2; no reliable D call. There are 16 residues in the CDR3. Trimming pared 7 bases from V and 0 bases from J, leaving 18 bases between. Per the germline V gene, CDR1 is SNHLY and CDR2 is FYNNEI. CDR3 sequence reads: CASTLPLVTANYGYTF. For the CDR3, the DNA is TGTGCCAGCACCCTCCCCCTGGTGACGGCTAACTATGGCTACACCTTC.

The genes are TRBV15 and TRBJ2-5; no reliable D call. Judging by the DNA end, TRBJ2-7 fits better; the J call may be wrong. Germline CDR1 is LNHNV and CDR2 is YYDKDF (reference sequence). The CDR3 totals 14 residues. The CDR3 region is CATSSPQVSYEQYF. The CDR3 bases are TGTGCCACCAGCAGTCCCCAGGTTTCCTACGAGCAGTACTTC.

The CDR3 sequence is CASSLRRKAAGNTIYF. The CDR3 nucleotides read TGTGCCAGCAGCTTAAGGCGCAAGGCAGCTGGAAACACCATATATTTT. J is TRBJ1-3 and V is TRBV7-9; D is unresolved. CDR1 is SEHNR and CDR2 is FQNEAQ in the germline V gene (reference sequence). The length of the CDR3 is 16 residues. The ends were cut back, 2 bases at V and 2 bases at J, with 13 bases in the middle.

CDR3 protein: CASSPLAGAGELFF. CDR3 DNA: TGTGCCAGCAGCCCTCTAGCGGGAGCCGGGGAGCTGTTTTTT. The gene calls are TRBV11-3 and TRBJ2-2; 10 bases map to TRBD2. The V segment lost 5 bases and the J segment 6 bases; nucleotides outside the gene matches: 3. The CDR3 is 14 amino acids. Per germline, CDR1 SGHNT and CDR2 YENEEA.

The rearrangement uses TRBV19 and TRBJ1-3; TRBD1 might be the D (5 bases). CDR3 size: 15 residues. The ends were cut back, 0 bases at V and 0 bases at J, with 6 bases in the middle. CDR1 is LNHDA, CDR2 SQIVND, per germline (reference sequence). This chain's CDR3 is CASSIEGLSGNTIYF. DNA for the CDR3: TGTGCCAGTAGTATAGAGGGGCTCTCTGGAAACACCATATATTTT.

The J gene is TRBJ1-4, the V gene TRBV19; the D is unclear. Trimming shortened V by 3 bases and J by 7 bases, and 12 bases separated the two germline ends. The CDR3 is made up of 14 amino acids. Germline CDR1 reads LNHDA; CDR2 reads SQIVND (reference sequence). The CDR3 DNA is TGTGCCAGTAGTATCGATTCAGGAGGTGAAAAACTGTTTTTT. It is translated as CASSIDSGGEKLFF.

The rearrangement joins TRBV27 to TRBJ2-7; D might be TRBD1 or TRBD2, each matching 6 bases. Between the trimmed V and J ends, which lost 5 bases and 6 bases, there was a span of 14 bases. The CDR3 is made up of 13 amino acids. Germline CDR1 and CDR2: MNHEY and SMNVEV (reference sequence). The CDR3: CASSQRGEAEQYF. The DNA of the CDR3 is TGTGCCAGCAGTCAAAGGGGGGAGGCCGAGCAGTACTTC.

The rearrangement links TRBV7-9 to TRBJ2-7; D uncertain. With 1 base removed from V and 2 bases from J, the gap between germline ends came to 12 bases. This CDR3 spans 15 amino acids. Germline V gene data show CDR1 as SEHNR and CDR2 as FQNEAQ (reference sequence). The CDR3 spells CASSLVSRYPYEQYF. Written as DNA, the CDR3 is TGTGCCAGCAGCTTAGTGTCCAGGTACCCCTACGAGCAGTACTTC.

In its sample, this clone was seen once. The rearrangement links TRBV11-3 to TRBJ1-1; D gene unclear. Germline V gene sequence: CDR1 SGHNT, CDR2 YENEEA. The CDR3 runs 16 residues. Between the trimmed V and J ends, which lost 4 bases and 0 bases, there was a span of 15 bases. In nucleotides, the CDR3 is TGTGCCAGCAGCTCAACCTCCAGGAGGGTGAACACTGAAGCTTTCTTT. Protein: CASSSTSRRVNTEAFF.

The chain joins TRBV6-5 to TRBJ2-1; TRBD1 aligns across 10 bases. Germline CDR1 is MNHEY and CDR2 is SVGAGI. CDR3 length: 15 amino acids. The V segment lost 7 bases and the J segment 9 bases; nucleotides outside the gene matches: 12. The CDR3 is CASTPADRDRGEQFF. CDR3 bases: TGTGCCAGCACCCCGGCGGACAGGGACAGGGGTGAGCAGTTCTTC.

CDR3 DNA: TGTGCCAGCAGCTTAGAACTAGCGGGTGCCTACGAGCAGTACTTC. Its protein is CASSLELAGAYEQYF. The chain joins TRBV7-8 to TRBJ2-7; 9 nucleotides agree with TRBD2. Trimming cost V 1 base and J 2 bases; bases outside gene matches: 3. The CDR3 consists of 15 residues. The germline V gene encodes CDR1 SGHVS and CDR2 FQNEAQ. The full variable domain, completed using reference TRBV7-8 and TRBJ2-7, is GAGVSQSPRYKVAKRGQDVALRCDPISGHVSLFWYQQALGQGPEFLTYFQNEAQLDKSGLPSDRFFAERPEGSVSTLKIQRTQQEDSAVYLCASSLELAGAYEQYFGPGTRLTVT.

For the CDR3, the DNA is TGTGCCAGCAGCCAAGCGTCTCCCGAGGGGGAGCAGTACTTC. Translated: CASSQASPEGEQYF. The rearrangement uses TRBV6-6 and TRBJ2-7; D may match TRBD1 or TRBD2 (5 bases each). Germline CDR1 reads MNHNY; CDR2 reads SVGAGI (reference sequence). The CDR3 sequence is 14 residues long. Trimming cost V 6 bases and J 7 bases, with 19 bases left between them.

The chain employs TRBV30 and TRBJ2-1, with TRBD2 identical over 15 bases. V was pared by 3 bases and J by 1 base, with 10 bases of the junction left unmatched. The CDR3 is 19 residues long. Per germline, CDR1 GTSNPN and CDR2 SVGIG (reference sequence). The CDR3 here is CAWSPGWTSGRGSYNEQFF. In DNA, the CDR3 is TGTGCCTGGAGCCCAGGGTGGACTAGCGGGAGGGGTTCCTACAATGAGCAGTTCTTC.

CDR3 in amino acids: CASSYATPRTYEQYF. DNA of the CDR3: TGTGCCAGCAGTTACGCGACGCCGCGCACCTACGAGCAGTACTTC. V usage is TRBV6-5 and J usage is TRBJ2-7; no firm D call. This CDR3 comprises 15 residues. V lost 2 bases to trimming and J lost 2 bases, with 13 bases between them. The germline CDR1 and CDR2 sequences are MNHEY and SVGAGI.

The chain employs TRBV28 and TRBJ1-1; weak D call: TRBD1 (5 bases). Germline CDR1 MDHEN, CDR2 SYDVKM. The CDR3 loop spans 15 amino acids. V lost 2 bases and J lost 2, with 12 bases in between. The CDR3 sequence: CASSLHGGLNTEAFF. CDR3 coding DNA: TGTGCCAGCAGTTTACATGGGGGTTTAAACACTGAAGCTTTCTTT.

The CDR3: CASSLQDVSGNTIYF. The CDR3 nucleotides are TGTGCCAGCAGTTTGCAAGATGTCTCTGGAAACACCATATATTTT. The J gene is TRBJ1-3, the V gene TRBV28; D call uncertain. The CDR3 spans 15 residues. V dropped 3 bases and J dropped 0 bases, with 9 bases sitting between them. The germline V gene has CDR1 MDHEN and CDR2 SYDVKM. Combining the CDR3 with reference TRBV28 and TRBJ1-3 gives the whole variable domain DVKVTQSSRYLVKRTGEKVFLECVQDMDHENMFWYRQDPGLGLRLIYFSYDVKMKEKGDIPEGYSVSREKKERFSLILESASTNQTSMYLCASSLQDVSGNTIYFGEGSWLTVV.

The chain recombines TRBV5-1 with TRBJ1-2; TRBD1 is a possible D gene (6 bases). CDR3 length: 13 residues. In germline, CDR1 is SGHRS, CDR2 YFSETQ. The ends were cut back, 4 bases at V and 4 bases at J, with 11 bases in the middle. DNA of the CDR3: TGCGCCAGCAGCGAGGACAGCCGCTATGGCTACACCTTC. Translation gives CASSEDSRYGYTF. The full variable domain, its missing parts supplied by reference TRBV5-1 and TRBJ1-2, is KAGVTQTPRYLIKTRGQQVTLSCSPISGHRSVSWYQQTPGQGLQFLFEYFSETQRNKGNFPGRFSGRQFSNSRSEMNVSTLELGDSALYLCASSEDSRYGYTFGSGTRLTVV.

The rearrangement joins TRBV25-1 to TRBJ1-5; 7 bases map to TRBD1. Looked up from germline, CDR1 is MGHDK and CDR2 is SYGVNS. The CDR3 spans 13 residues. Losses at the gene ends were 7 bases for V and 2 bases for J; bases not matched to a gene: 2. The CDR3 region is CASTGTGNQPQHF. The CDR3 DNA follows: TGTGCCAGCACTGGGACAGGCAATCAGCCCCAGCATTTT. The variable domain in full, completed from reference TRBV25-1 and TRBJ1-5, reads EADIYQTPRYLVIGTGKKITLECSQTMGHDKMYWYQQDPGMELHLIHYSYGVNSTEKGDLSSESTVSRIRTEHFPLTLESARPSHTSQYLCASTGTGNQPQHFGDGTRLSIL.